These 5 T cell receptor beta chains were all obtained from the same sample, sequenced in a study of blood T cell repertoires in COVID-19. Sequenced by immunoSEQ multiplex PCR; TCRdb stores in-frame clones only, minus some. The sample shows about 140,000 clones, 88% of them seen only once. The material sequenced was peripheral blood. The origin of the receptors is a human donor with COVID-19, enrolled during active disease. The donor label of this sample is uncertain.

The chain recombines TRBV11-3 with TRBJ2-6; no reliable D call. Germline V CDR1 and CDR2: SGHNT, YENEEA. The CDR3 runs to 15 residues. V was cut by 3 bases and J by 0 bases, with 6 bases left in between. The CDR3 here is CASSFQDSGANVLTF. The CDR3 DNA follows: TGTGCCAGCAGCTTTCAGGACTCTGGGGCCAACGTCCTGACTTTC. Using reference TRBV11-3 and TRBJ2-6 for the parts outside the CDR3, the full variable domain is EAGVVQSPRYKIIEKKQPVAFWCNPISGHNTLYWYLQNLGQGPELLIRYENEEAVDDSQLPKDRFSAERLKGVDSTLKIQPAELGDSAVYLCASSFQDSGANVLTFGAGSRLTVL.

This clone was observed a few times. The genes are TRBV10-3 and TRBJ1-2, with 7 bases lining up with TRBD1. This CDR3 contains 15 residues. The germline CDR1 and CDR2 sequences are ENHRY and SYGVKD. Trimming cost V 2 bases and J 4 bases; bases outside gene matches: 7. The CDR3 sequence is CAISELTGKLYGYTF. DNA for the CDR3: TGTGCCATCAGTGAGCTGACAGGGAAACTCTATGGCTACACCTTC.

This chain links TRBV20-1 with TRBJ1-1; TRBD1 matches 7 bases. The trim removed 6 bases at V and 7 bases at J, leaving 5 bases unmatched. The germline CDR1 and CDR2 sequences are DFQATT and SNEGSKA (reference sequence). This CDR3 has 11 amino acids. Written as DNA, the CDR3 is TGCAGTGCACGGGACAGCTTTGAAGCTTTCTTT. Amino acids: CSARDSFEAFF.

The rearrangement joins TRBV5-1 to TRBJ1-2; D gene unclear. CDR3 length equals 14 residues. V lost 0 bases and J 0 bases, leaving 6 bases between the germline ends. In germline, CDR1 is SGHRS, CDR2 YFSETQ. In DNA, the CDR3 is TGCGCCAGCAGCTTGGTTAGTCCTAACTATGGCTACACCTTC. It codes for CASSLVSPNYGYTF.

J is TRBJ2-5 and V is TRBV7-8; 11 bases align to TRBD2. V shed 5 bases, J shed 9 bases, and the junction held 2 bases outside the gene matches. CDR1 SGHVS and CDR2 FQNEAQ come from the germline V gene. The CDR3 is made up of 12 amino acids. CDR3 protein: CASSRTSGSQYF. CDR3 nucleotides: TGTGCCAGCAGCCGGACTAGCGGGTCCCAGTACTTC.